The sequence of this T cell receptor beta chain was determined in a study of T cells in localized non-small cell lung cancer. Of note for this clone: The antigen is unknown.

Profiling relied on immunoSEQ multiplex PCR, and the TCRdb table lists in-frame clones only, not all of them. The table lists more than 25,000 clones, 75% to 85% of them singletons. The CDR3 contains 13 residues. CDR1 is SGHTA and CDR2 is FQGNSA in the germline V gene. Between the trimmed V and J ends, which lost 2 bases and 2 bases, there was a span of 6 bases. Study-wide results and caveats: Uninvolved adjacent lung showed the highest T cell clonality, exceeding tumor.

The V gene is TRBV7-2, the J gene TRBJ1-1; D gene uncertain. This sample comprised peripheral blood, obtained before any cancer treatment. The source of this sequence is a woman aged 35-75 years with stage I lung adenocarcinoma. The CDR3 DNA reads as TGTGCCAGCAGCTTATCAGGAAACACTGAAGCTTTCTTT. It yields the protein CASSLSGNTEAFF. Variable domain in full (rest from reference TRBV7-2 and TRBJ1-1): GAGVSQSPSNKVTEKGKDVELRCDPISGHTALYWYRQSLGQGLEFLIYFQGNSAPDKSGLPSDRFSAERTGGSVSTLTIQRTQQEDSAVYLCASSLSGNTEAFFGQGTRLTVV.